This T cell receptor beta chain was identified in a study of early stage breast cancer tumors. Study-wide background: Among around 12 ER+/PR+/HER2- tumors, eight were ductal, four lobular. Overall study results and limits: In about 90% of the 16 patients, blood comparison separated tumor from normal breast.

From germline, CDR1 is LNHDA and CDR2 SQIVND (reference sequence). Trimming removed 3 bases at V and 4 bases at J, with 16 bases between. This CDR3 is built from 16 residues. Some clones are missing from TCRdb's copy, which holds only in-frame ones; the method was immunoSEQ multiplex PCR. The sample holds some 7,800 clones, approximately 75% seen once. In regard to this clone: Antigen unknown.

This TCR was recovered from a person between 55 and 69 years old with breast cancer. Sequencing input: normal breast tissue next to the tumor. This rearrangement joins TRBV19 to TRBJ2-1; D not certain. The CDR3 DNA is TGTGCCAGTAGTATGTTGGGTAGTACCAATTACAATGAGCAGTTCTTC. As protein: CASSMLGSTNYNEQFF.